This TCR beta chain was profiled in a study of cytomegalovirus exposure and HLA in healthy donors. With V trimmed by 4 bases and J by 1 base, 5 bases remained unmatched. Germline CDR1 and CDR2: LGHNA and YNFKEQ. The length of the CDR3 is 15 residues. PCR used 60 Vbeta primers and 13 Jbeta primers. TCRdb's copy holds only in-frame clones and misses some; the assay was immunoSEQ multiplex PCR. The profile shows about 110,000 clones, roughly 80% of them singletons. Sequenced input: PBMCs. The V call is TRBV4-2, the J call TRBJ2-7; TRBD1 matches 9 bases. This receptor was taken from a man between 25 and 39 years old in good health and CMV-seronegative. CDR3 coding DNA: TGTGCCAGCAGCCGGGCCGGGACAGGGTCCTACGAGCAGTACTTC. This gives the protein CASSRAGTGSYEQYF.